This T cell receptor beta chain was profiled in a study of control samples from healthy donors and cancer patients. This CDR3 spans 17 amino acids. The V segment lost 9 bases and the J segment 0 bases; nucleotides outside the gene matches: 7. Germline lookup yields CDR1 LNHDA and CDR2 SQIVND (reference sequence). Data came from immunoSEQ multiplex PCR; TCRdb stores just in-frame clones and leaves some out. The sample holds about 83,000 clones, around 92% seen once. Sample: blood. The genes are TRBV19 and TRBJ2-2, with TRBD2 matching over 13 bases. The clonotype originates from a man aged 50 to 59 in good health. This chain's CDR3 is CASQTSGGRANTGELFF. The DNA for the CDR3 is TGTGCCAGCCAGACTAGCGGGGGGCGAGCGAACACCGGGGAGCTGTTTTTT.